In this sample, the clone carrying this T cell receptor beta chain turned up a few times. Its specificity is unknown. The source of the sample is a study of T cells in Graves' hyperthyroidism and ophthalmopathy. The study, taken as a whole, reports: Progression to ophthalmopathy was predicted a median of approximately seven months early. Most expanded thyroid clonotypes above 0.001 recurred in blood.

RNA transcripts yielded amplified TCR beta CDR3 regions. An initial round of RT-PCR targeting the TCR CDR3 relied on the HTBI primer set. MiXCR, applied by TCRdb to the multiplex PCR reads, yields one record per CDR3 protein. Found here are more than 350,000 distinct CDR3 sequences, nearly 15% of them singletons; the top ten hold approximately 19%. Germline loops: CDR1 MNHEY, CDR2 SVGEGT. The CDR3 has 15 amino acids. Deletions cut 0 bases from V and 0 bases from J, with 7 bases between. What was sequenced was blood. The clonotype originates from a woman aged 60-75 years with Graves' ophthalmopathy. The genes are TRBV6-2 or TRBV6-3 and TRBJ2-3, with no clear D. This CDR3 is CASSYSGRSTDTQYF. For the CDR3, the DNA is TGTGCCAGCAGTTACTCGGGCAGAAGCACAGATACGCAGTATTTT.